This T cell receptor (beta chain) was sequenced in a study of chemoradiotherapy in HPV16-positive cancers. Study-wide findings and caveats: In HPV16-positive patients, HPV-responsive T-cell expansion tracked better recurrence-free survival.

TCRdb's table, derived via immunoSEQ multiplex PCR, lists solely in-frame clones and lacks some. The sample has around 62,000 clones, around nine tenths seen once. A remark on this clone: Its matching antigen is unknown.

The sample in question was blood, obtained from a patient who underwent chemoradiotherapy. This clonotype was sampled from a human donor with HPV-associated anogenital cancer.

This CDR3 is CASSPGPQNTGELFF. The CDR3 DNA reads as TGTGCCAGCTCACCAGGGCCCCAAAACACCGGGGAGCTGTTTTTT. The V gene is TRBV18, the J gene TRBJ2-2; D uncertain. This CDR3 is 15 amino acids long. Trimming cost V 2 bases and J 2 bases, with 9 bases left between them. Germline assignment: CDR1 KGHSH and CDR2 LQKENI.